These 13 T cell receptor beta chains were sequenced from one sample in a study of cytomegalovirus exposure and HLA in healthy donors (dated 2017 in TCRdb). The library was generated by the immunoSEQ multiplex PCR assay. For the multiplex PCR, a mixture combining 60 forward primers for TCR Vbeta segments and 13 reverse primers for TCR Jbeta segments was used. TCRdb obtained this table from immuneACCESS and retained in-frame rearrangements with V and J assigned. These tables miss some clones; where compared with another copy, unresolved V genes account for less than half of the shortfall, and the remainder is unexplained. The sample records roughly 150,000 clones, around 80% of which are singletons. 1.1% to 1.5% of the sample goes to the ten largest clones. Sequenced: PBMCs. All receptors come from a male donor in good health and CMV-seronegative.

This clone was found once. Written as DNA, the CDR3 is TGCAGCGTGTCGGACGGGACCTACGAGCAGTACTTC. Translated, it gives CSVSDGTYEQYF. The gene calls are TRBV29-1 and TRBJ2-7; D is possibly TRBD2 (5 bases). CDR1 is SQVTM, CDR2 ANQGSEA, per germline. V lost 6 bases and J lost 2, with 11 bases in between. The CDR3 is 12 residues long.

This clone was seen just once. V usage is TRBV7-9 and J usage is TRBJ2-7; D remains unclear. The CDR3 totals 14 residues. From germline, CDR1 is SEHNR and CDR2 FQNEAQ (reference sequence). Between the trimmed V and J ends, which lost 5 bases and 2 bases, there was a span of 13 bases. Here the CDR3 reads CASSKASGAYEQYF. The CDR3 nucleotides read TGTGCCAGCAGCAAGGCCTCCGGAGCCTACGAGCAGTACTTC.

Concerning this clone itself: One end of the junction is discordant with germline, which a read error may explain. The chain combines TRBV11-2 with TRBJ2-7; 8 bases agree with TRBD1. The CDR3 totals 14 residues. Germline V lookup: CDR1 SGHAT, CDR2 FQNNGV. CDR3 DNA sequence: TGTGCCAGCAGAAGGACAGGGCTTTCCTACGAGCAGTACTTT. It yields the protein CASRRTGLSYEQYF.

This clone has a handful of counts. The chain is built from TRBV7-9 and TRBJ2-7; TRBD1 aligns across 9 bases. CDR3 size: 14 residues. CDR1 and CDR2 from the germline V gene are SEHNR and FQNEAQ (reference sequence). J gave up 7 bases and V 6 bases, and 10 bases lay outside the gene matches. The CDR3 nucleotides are TGTGCCAGCAGGGGACAGGGCTCCTTTGGAGAGCAGTACTTC. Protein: CASRGQGSFGEQYF.

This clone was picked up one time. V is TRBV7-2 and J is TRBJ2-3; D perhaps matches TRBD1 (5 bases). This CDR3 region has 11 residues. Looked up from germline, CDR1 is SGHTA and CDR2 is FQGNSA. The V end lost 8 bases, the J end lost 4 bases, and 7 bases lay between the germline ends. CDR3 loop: CASGAADTQYF. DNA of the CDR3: TGTGCCAGCGGGGCTGCAGATACGCAGTATTTT.

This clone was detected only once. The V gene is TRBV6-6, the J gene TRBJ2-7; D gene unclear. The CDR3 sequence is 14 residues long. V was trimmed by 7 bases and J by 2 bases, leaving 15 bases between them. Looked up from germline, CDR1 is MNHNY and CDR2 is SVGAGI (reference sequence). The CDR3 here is CASKSSTSTYEQYF. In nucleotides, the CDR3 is TGTGCCAGCAAGTCCTCGACTTCTACCTACGAGCAGTACTTC.

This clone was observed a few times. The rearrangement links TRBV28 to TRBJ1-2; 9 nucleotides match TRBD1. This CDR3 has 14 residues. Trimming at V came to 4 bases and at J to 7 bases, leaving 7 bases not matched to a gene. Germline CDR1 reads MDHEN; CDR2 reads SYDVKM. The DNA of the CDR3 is TGTGCCAGCAGTTCGCCGGGACAGGGCGGTGGCTACACCTTC. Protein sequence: CASSSPGQGGGYTF.

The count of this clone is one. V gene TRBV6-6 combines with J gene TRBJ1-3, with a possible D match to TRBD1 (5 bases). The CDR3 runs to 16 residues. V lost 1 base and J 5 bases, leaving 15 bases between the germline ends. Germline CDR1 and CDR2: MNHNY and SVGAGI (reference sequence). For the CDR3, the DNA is TGTGCCAGCAGTTACTTGGAGGGACGAGGGAGAAACACCATATATTTT. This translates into CASSYLEGRGRNTIYF.

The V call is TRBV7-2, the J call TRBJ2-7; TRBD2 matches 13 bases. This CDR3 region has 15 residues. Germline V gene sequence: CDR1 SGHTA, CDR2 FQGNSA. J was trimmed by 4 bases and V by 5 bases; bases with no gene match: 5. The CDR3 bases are TGTGCCAGCAGCCCCCCGGGACTAGCGGGATACGAGCAGTACTTC. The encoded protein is CASSPPGLAGYEQYF. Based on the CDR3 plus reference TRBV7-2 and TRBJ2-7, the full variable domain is GAGVSQSPSNKVTEKGKDVELRCDPISGHTALYWYRQSLGQGLEFLIYFQGNSAPDKSGLPSDRFSAERTGGSVSTLTIQRTQQEDSAVYLCASSPPGLAGYEQYFGPGTRLTVT.

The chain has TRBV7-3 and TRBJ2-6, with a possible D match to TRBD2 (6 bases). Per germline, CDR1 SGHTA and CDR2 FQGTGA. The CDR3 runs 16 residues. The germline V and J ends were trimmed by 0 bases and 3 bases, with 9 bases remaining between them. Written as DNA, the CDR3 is TGTGCCAGCAGCTTAACGGGGGGTAGTGGGGCCAACGTCCTGACTTTC. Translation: CASSLTGGSGANVLTF.

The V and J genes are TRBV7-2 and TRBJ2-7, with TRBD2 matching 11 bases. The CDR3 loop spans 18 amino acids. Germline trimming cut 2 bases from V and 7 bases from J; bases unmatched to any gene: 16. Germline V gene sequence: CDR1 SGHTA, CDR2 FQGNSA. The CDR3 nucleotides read TGTGCCAGCAGCTTAACACTAGCGGGAGTCCTGAGAGGGGGTGAGCAGTACTTC. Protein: CASSLTLAGVLRGGEQYF.

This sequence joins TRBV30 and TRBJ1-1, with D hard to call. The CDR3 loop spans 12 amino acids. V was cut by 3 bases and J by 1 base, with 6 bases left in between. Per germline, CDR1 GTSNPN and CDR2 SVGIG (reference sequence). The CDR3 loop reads CAWSGPNTEAFF. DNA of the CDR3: TGTGCCTGGAGCGGTCCGAACACTGAAGCTTTCTTT.

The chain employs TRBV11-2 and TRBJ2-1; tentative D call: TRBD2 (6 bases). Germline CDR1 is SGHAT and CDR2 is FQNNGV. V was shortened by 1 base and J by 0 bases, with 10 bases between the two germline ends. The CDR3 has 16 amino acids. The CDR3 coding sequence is TGTGCCAGCAGCTTAGGGGGGGTAGCCTCCTACAATGAGCAGTTCTTC. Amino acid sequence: CASSLGGVASYNEQFF.